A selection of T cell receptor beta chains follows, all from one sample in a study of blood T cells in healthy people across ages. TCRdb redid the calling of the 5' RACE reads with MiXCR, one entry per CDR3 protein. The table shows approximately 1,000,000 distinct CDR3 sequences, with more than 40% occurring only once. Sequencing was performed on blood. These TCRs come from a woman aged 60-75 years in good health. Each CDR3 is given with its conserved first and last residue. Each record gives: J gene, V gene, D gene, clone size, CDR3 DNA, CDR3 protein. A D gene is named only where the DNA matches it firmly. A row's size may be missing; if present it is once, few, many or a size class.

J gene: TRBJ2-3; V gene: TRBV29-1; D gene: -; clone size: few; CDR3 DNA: TGCAGCGTTGATTTCGGGTCGGATACGCAGTATTTT; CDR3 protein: CSVDFGSDTQYF
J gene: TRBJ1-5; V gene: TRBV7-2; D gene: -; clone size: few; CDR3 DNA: TGTGCCAGCAGCTTAGTGCAGCCCCGGGGATCCCAGCATTTT; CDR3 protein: CASSLVQPRGSQHF
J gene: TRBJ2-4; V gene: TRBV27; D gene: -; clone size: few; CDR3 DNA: TGTGCCAGCAGTTCCCTCACCAGGGGTGCGGGGACAATAGCCAAAAACATTCAGTACTTC; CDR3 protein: CASSSLTRGAGTIAKNIQYF
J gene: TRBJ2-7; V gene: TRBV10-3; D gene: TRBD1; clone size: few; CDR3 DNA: TGTGCCATCAGTGAGAGGACAGGGGACGGGCTTTCGGTCGAGCAGTACTTC; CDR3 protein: CAISERTGDGLSVEQYF
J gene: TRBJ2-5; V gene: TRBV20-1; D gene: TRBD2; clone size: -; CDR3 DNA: TGCAGTGCTAGTACTAGCGGGATTACGGAGACCCAGTACTTC; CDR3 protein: CSASTSGITETQYF
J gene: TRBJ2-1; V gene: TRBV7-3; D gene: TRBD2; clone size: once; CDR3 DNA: TGTGCCAGCAGCATGCCGGGACTAGTGGGAATCAATGAGCAGTTCTTC; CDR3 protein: CASSMPGLVGINEQFF
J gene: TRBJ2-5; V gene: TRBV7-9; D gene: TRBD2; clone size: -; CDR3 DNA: TGTGCCAGCAGCTCGGGACTAGCGGGAGCCGTTCAAGAGACCCAGTACTTC; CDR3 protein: CASSSGLAGAVQETQYF
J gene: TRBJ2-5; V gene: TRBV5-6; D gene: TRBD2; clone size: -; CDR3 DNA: TGTGCCAGCAGTTTGGGAGGACTAGCGGGAATAGGTGAGCAGTACTTC; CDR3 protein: CASSLGGLAGIGEQYF
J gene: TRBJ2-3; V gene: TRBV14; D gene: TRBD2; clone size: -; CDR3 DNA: TGTGCCAGCAGCCAATCTAGCGGGACGACGTATTTT; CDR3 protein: CASSQSSGTTYF
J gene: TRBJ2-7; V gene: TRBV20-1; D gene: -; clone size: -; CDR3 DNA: TGCAGTGCGCCTATTGAAATCCCCTACGAGCAGTACTTC; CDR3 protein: CSAPIEIPYEQYF
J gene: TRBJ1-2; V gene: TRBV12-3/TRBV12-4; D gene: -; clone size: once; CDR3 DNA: TGTGCCAGCAGCCCGGGGACGGGGAGTGGGGGTGGCTACACCTTC; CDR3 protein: CASSPGTGSGGGYTF
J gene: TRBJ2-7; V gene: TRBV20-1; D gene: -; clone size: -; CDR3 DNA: TGCAGTGCTACGAGTCTTAGCGGCTCCTACGAGCAGTACTTC; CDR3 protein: CSATSLSGSYEQYF
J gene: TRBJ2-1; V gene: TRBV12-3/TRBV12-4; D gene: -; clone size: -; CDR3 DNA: TGTGCCAACAGCTCCGGACGGATCAATGAGCAGTTCTTC; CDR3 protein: CANSSGRINEQFF
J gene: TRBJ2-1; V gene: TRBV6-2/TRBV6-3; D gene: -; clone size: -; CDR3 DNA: TGTGCCAGCAGTTACTCGTGGGCGCTCAATGAGCAGTTCTTC; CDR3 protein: CASSYSWALNEQFF
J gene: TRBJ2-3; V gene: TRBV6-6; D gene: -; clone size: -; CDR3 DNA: TGTGCCAGCAGTTCCCGAACCCGGGCACTCTCTACAGATACGCAGTATTTT; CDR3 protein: CASSSRTRALSTDTQYF
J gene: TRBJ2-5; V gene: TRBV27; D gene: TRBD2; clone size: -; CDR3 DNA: TGTGCCAGCACCCGAGCGGGACGGTCTCAAGAGACCCAGTACTTC; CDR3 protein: CASTRAGRSQETQYF
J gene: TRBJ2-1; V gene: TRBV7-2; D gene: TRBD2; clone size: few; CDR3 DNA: TGTGCCAGCAGCTTCGGCGGGAGTATATCCAATGAGCAGTTCTTC; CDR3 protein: CASSFGGSISNEQFF
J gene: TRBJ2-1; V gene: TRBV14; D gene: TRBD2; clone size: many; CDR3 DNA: TGTGCCAGCAGCCCCGGGACTAGCGTGGACAATGAGCAGTTCTTC; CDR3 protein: CASSPGTSVDNEQFF
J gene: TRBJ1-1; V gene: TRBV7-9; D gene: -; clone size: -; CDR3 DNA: TGTGCCAGCAGCTTAGCTGTCGGGGAGAGGACTGAAGCTTTCTTT; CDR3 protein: CASSLAVGERTEAFF
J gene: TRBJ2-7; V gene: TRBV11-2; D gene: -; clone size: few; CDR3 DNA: TGTGCCAGCAGCTTTAACACCGGCTACGAGCAGTACTTC; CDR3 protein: CASSFNTGYEQYF
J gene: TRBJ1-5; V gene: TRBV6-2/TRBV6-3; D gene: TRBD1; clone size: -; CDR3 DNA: TGTGCCAGCAGCTTAGGGGGCGCGGGTGGCAATCAGCCCCAGCATTTT; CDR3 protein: CASSLGGAGGNQPQHF
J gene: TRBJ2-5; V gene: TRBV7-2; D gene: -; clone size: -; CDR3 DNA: TGTGCCAGCAGCCAGGACGGAATACCCAGCGGGGAGACCCAGTACTTC; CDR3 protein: CASSQDGIPSGETQYF
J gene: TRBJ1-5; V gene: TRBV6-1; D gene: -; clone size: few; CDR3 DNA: TGTGCCAGCAGTGAAAGCTGGGGAATACAGCCCCAGCATTTT; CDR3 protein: CASSESWGIQPQHF
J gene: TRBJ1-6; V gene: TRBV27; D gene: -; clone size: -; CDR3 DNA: TGTGCCAGCAGTTTAAGCACAGGGACCTCACCCCTCCACTTT; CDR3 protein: CASSLSTGTSPLHF
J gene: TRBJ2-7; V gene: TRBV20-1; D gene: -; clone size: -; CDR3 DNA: TGCAGTGCTAGAGCCCACAGGGACAACGAGCAGTACTTC; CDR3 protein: CSARAHRDNEQYF
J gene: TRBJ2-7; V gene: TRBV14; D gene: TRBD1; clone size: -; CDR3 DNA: TGTGCCAGCAGCCAAGTGGGACAGCCACCGCACGAGCAGTACTTC; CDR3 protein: CASSQVGQPPHEQYF